This entry features one T cell receptor beta chain sequence. What it recognizes is unknown. V was shortened by 3 bases and J by 2 bases, with 9 bases between the two germline ends. CDR3 length equals 13 residues. Germline CDR1 DFQATT, CDR2 SNEGSKA (reference sequence). The record originates from a study of T cell responses to AZD1222 COVID-19 vaccine. Overall study results and limits: Donors were chiefly white British, with a greater number of females, and clonal diversity was perhaps underestimated. Only a handful of people who got AZD1222 tested seropositive at baseline. Vaccination with two AZD1222 doses was followed by a rise in Spike-specific TCR breadth and depth. Of spike-specific TCRs, nearly half reportedly target regions left unmutated in variants.

Repertoires were generated with immunoSEQ multiplex PCR, while TCRdb's copy carries only in-frame clones and drops some. The sample includes about 140,000 clones, more than 85% of them seen just once. Sequencing used peripheral blood, obtained on day 0 of AZD1222 vaccination. V gene TRBV20-1 combines with J gene TRBJ2-3; either TRBD1 or TRBD2 may fit D (5 bases each). The source of this sequence is an adult in good health. In nucleotides, the CDR3 is TGCAGTGCTAGTTGGGGGTACACAGATACGCAGTATTTT. Its translation: CSASWGYTDTQYF.